This entry lists 2 T cell receptor beta chains sequenced from one sample in a study of T cells in localized non-small cell lung cancer. Only in-frame clones appear in the TCRdb table, and some are missing; sequencing was by immunoSEQ multiplex PCR. The data contain about 59,000 clones, about nine tenths of them singletons. The source material was peripheral blood, sampled before any cancer treatment. Every receptor here comes from a woman between 35 and 75 years old with stage I lung adenocarcinoma.

The J gene is TRBJ1-3, the V gene TRBV5-1; D not certain. Per germline, CDR1 SGHRS and CDR2 YFSETQ. This CDR3 is 17 amino acids long. Trimming stripped 3 bases from V and 4 bases from J, with 20 bases between. As DNA, the CDR3 is TGCGCCAGCAGCTCAGGCCCCTCTAGGGCTGGGGGAAACACCATATATTTT. Translating gives CASSSGPSRAGGNTIYF. Full variable domain (missing parts from reference TRBV5-1 and TRBJ1-3): KAGVTQTPRYLIKTRGQQVTLSCSPISGHRSVSWYQQTPGQGLQFLFEYFSETQRNKGNFPGRFSGRQFSNSRSEMNVSTLELGDSALYLCASSSGPSRAGGNTIYFGEGSWLTVV.

The gene calls are TRBV6-4 and TRBJ2-3; D gene ambiguous. The V end was cut by 3 bases, the J end by 0 bases, with 7 bases between. The CDR3 totals 14 residues. Germline values: CDR1 MRHNA, CDR2 SNTAGT. CDR3 DNA: TGTGCCAGCAGTGAACTGGCTAGCACAGATACGCAGTATTTT. Translating it yields CASSELASTDTQYF.